This TCR beta chain was found in a study of T-cell memory formation after mild COVID-19. A remark on this clonotype: What it recognizes is unknown.

Employing constant-segment primers, 5'RACE generated TCR alpha and TCR beta cDNA libraries bearing sample barcodes and UMIs. TCRdb re-called the 5' RACE reads with MiXCR, one entry per CDR3 protein. The sample records 150,000 to 200,000 distinct CDR3 sequences, 31% being singletons. This CDR3 region has 15 residues. The germline CDR1 and CDR2 sequences are LGHNA and YNFKEQ. The J segment lost 0 bases and the V segment lost 2 bases, leaving 1 base of the junction unmatched. General study results and limits: Later expanders leaned CD4+, whereas day 15 to 85 contracting clones were balanced CD4/CD8. Mainly CM and EM harbored the contracting CD4+ clones; mainly EMRA harbored the CD8+ ones.

The chain is built from TRBV4-2 and TRBJ1-5; TRBD1 aligns across 7 bases. Sequenced input: PBMCs or a T cell subset sorted from them (not recorded which). The source is an adult woman who had mild COVID-19 (a few samples of this study predate the infection). Cell type and time point are not known. DNA of the CDR3: TGTGCCAGCAGCCAACCAGGGGGTAGCAATCAGCCCCAGCATTTT. This codes for CASSQPGGSNQPQHF.